Listed here are 9 T cell receptor beta chains from one sample, sequenced in a study of molecular identifiers for immune sequencing clone quantification. TCRdb re-analysed the PCR reads in MiXCR, keeping a single row per CDR3 protein. This sample carries 490,000 or so distinct CDR3 sequences, approximately 25% of them seen once, and the ten largest clones take under 0.8%. Sequences were obtained from naive CD8+ T cells from blood, with Jurkat cell RNA spiked in. Subset in this sample: FACS-sorted CD8+CD4-CCR7+CD45RA+ naive T cells. The receptors shown here come from a human donor in good health. Some libraries in this study had Jurkat cell RNA spiked in.

V usage is TRBV19 and J usage is TRBJ2-1, with a possible D match to TRBD2 (5 bases). The CDR3 runs 15 residues. Germline lookup yields CDR1 LNHDA and CDR2 SQIVND (reference sequence). V was pared by 2 bases and J by 8 bases, with 16 bases between. In nucleotides, the CDR3 is TGTGCCAGTAGTATAACTAGTGGTCCTTACGATGAGCAGTTCTTC. This codes for CASSITSGPYDEQFF.

As concerns this clonotype: Being one base from a much bigger clone, this may be a read error. This chain connects TRBV4-3 to TRBJ1-5; D call uncertain. The V end was cut by 0 bases, the J end by 7 bases, with 13 bases between. The germline V gene has CDR1 LGHNA and CDR2 YSLEER. This CDR3 has 15 amino acids. The DNA of the CDR3 is TGCGCCAGCAGCCAAGATAGAGTATCGTGGCAGCCCCAGCATTTT. It translates to CASSQDRVSWQPQHF.

Note on this clonotype: A much larger clone lies a single base off, so this may be a read error. V gene TRBV28 combines with J gene TRBJ2-5; 7 bases line up with TRBD1. Germline V lookup: CDR1 MDHEN, CDR2 SYDVKM. The CDR3 is made up of 16 amino acids. V was clipped by 4 bases and J by 1 base; unmatched bases: 9. The CDR3 reads CASSSRTGEPQETQYF. CDR3 bases: TGTGCCAGCAGTTCAAGGACAGGAGAACCCCAAGAGACCCAGTACTTC.

This clonotype occurred a few times. V is TRBV19 and J is TRBJ2-3, with 7 bases matching TRBD2. Germline CDR1 reads LNHDA; CDR2 reads SQIVND (reference sequence). The CDR3 sequence is 14 residues long. Trimming at V came to 9 bases and at J to 0 bases, leaving 6 bases not matched to a gene. This chain's CDR3 is CASGSGISTDTQYF. As DNA, the CDR3 is TGTGCCAGCGGAAGCGGGATTAGCACAGATACGCAGTATTTT.

The chain uses TRBV19 and TRBJ1-1; no clear D gene. Germline V gene lookup returns CDR1 LNHDA and CDR2 SQIVND (reference sequence). V was pared by 7 bases and J by 5 bases, with 11 bases between. This CDR3 comprises 12 residues. The CDR3 protein is CASIFGGTEAFF. The CDR3 DNA is TGTGCCAGTATCTTTGGAGGGACTGAAGCTTTCTTT.

In its sample, this clonotype was seen many times. The chain employs TRBV4-3 and TRBJ2-3; 8 bases are shared with TRBD1. Per the germline V gene, CDR1 is LGHNA and CDR2 is YSLEER. The J segment lost 5 bases and the V segment lost 2 bases, leaving 6 bases of the junction unmatched. CDR3 size: 15 residues. This CDR3 reads CASSQHQGARDTQYF. The CDR3 nucleotides read TGCGCCAGCAGCCAACACCAGGGGGCGAGAGATACGCAGTATTTT.

In its sample, this clonotype was seen many times. V gene TRBV6-5 combines with J gene TRBJ2-5; no definite D call. Germline loops: CDR1 MNHEY, CDR2 SVGAGI. This CDR3 spans 12 amino acids. V gave up 6 bases and J gave up 2 bases, with 7 bases separating them. CDR3 loop: CASSTTQETQYF. DNA of the CDR3: TGTGCCAGCAGCACCACTCAAGAGACCCAGTACTTC.

This clonotype was counted only a few times. V gene TRBV25-1 combines with J gene TRBJ2-5; 15 positions match TRBD2. V lost 6 bases to trimming and J lost 3 bases; unmatched junction nucleotides: 5. Germline CDR1 reads MGHDK; CDR2 reads SYGVNS. The length of the CDR3 is 16 residues. CDR3 in amino acids: CASRSGTSGGKETQYF. CDR3 nucleotides: TGTGCCAGCAGAAGCGGGACTAGCGGGGGGAAAGAGACCCAGTACTTC.

The chain recombines TRBV7-2 with TRBJ1-3; D not resolved. Germline assignment: CDR1 SGHTA and CDR2 FQGNSA. Trimming took off 2 bases at V and 0 bases at J, with 5 bases between the two ends. CDR3 length equals 14 residues. CDR3 sequence reads: CASSLLNSGNTIYF. In DNA form, the CDR3 reads TGTGCCAGCAGCTTATTGAACTCTGGAAACACCATATATTTT.